Presented here are 14 T cell receptor beta chains from one specimen sequenced in a study of T-cell reconstitution after alpha-beta-depleted transplantation in children. Preparation of the TCRbeta library used unique molecular identifiers. A single record per CDR3 protein comes from TCRdb applying MiXCR to the PCR reads. The repertoire holds some 350,000 distinct CDR3 sequences, with 9% to 12% as singletons. The input for sequencing was PBMCs from the stem cell graft donor, taken from the stem cell graft. These receptors all come from a human donor who donated a stem cell graft to a child with acute lymphoblastic leukemia.

Only one count was recorded for this clonotype. V usage is TRBV20-1 and J usage is TRBJ2-5; weak D call: TRBD1 (6 bases). Per germline, CDR1 DFQATT and CDR2 SNEGSKA (reference sequence). The CDR3 is made up of 15 amino acids. The V and J ends lost 6 bases and 2 bases respectively, with 19 bases between them. The CDR3 loop is CSADNREFTQETQYF. CDR3 nucleotides: TGCAGTGCGGATAACAGGGAATTCACACAAGAGACCCAGTACTTC.

This clonotype was found a few times. The chain combines TRBV6-8 with TRBJ2-1; 8 bases match TRBD2. The junction had 16 bases not matched to a gene; V was cut back by 0 bases and J by 3 bases. The CDR3 runs to 20 residues. Germline V CDR1 and CDR2: MNHGY, SAAAGT. In DNA, the CDR3 is TGTGCCAGCAGTTACTCGAAAACCGGGACTAGGGAGGGGAACTACAATGAGCAGTTCTTC. Translated, it gives CASSYSKTGTREGNYNEQFF.

In its sample, this clonotype was seen many times. The genes are TRBV5-6 and TRBJ2-7, with D unclear. Trimming pared 0 bases from V and 5 bases from J, leaving 15 bases between. The CDR3 length is 15 residues. CDR1 and CDR2 from the germline V gene are SGHDT and YYEEEE. The CDR3 here is CASSLGPRSGDEQYF. The CDR3 nucleotides are TGTGCCAGCAGCTTGGGACCGCGGAGTGGGGACGAGCAGTACTTC. Looking up the rest from reference TRBV5-6 and TRBJ2-7 gives the full variable domain: DAGVTQSPTHLIKTRGQQVTLRCSPKSGHDTVSWYQQALGQGPQFIFQYYEEEERQRGNFPDRFSGHQFPNYSSELNVNALLLGDSALYLCASSLGPRSGDEQYFGPGTRLTVT.

This clonotype was detected a few times. This sequence joins TRBV4-1 and TRBJ2-2; a weak D match, TRBD1 (5 bases). The V end lost 0 bases, the J end lost 6 bases, and 8 bases lay between the germline ends. This CDR3 has 14 residues. The V gene's germline CDR1 is MGHRA and CDR2 YSYEKL. CDR3 amino acids: CASSQDLGPGELFF. The CDR3 DNA follows: TGCGCCAGCAGCCAAGATTTGGGGCCCGGGGAGCTGTTTTTT.

This clonotype was seen ten or more times. The chain couples TRBV20-1 to TRBJ2-7; D is undetermined. The CDR3 length is 13 residues. V was clipped by 1 base and J by 0 bases, with 7 bases between them. Per germline, CDR1 DFQATT and CDR2 SNEGSKA (reference sequence). The CDR3, as DNA: TGCAGTGCTAGAGGGCGAGGCTCCTACGAGCAGTACTTC. Protein sequence: CSARGRGSYEQYF.

The chain recombines TRBV20-1 with TRBJ2-6; a possible D gene is TRBD2 (7 bases). The CDR3 is 16 amino acids. Germline V lookup: CDR1 DFQATT, CDR2 SNEGSKA (reference sequence). Between the trimmed V and J ends, which lost 6 bases and 0 bases, there was a span of 15 bases. CDR3 nucleotide sequence: TGCAGTGCCCGTGGGGGGGGCCTCTCTGGGGCCAACGTCCTGACTTTC. Translated: CSARGGGLSGANVLTF.

There are many counts of this clonotype. The chain has TRBV29-1 and TRBJ1-1; tentative D call: TRBD1 (5 bases). The germline V gene encodes CDR1 SQVTM and CDR2 ANQGSEA. This CDR3 has 14 residues. Trimming stripped 5 bases from V and 5 bases from J, with 18 bases between. The CDR3: CSVWSGAGGTEAFF. The CDR3 DNA is TGCAGCGTTTGGTCCGGGGCCGGAGGGACTGAAGCTTTCTTT.

The rearrangement uses TRBV4-1 and TRBJ1-2; the match to TRBD1 covers 7 bases. The CDR3 extends over 12 amino acids. With V trimmed by 6 bases and J by 5 bases, 3 bases remained unmatched. Germline V gene data show CDR1 as MGHRA and CDR2 as YSYEKL. This CDR3 reads CASSDRVYGYTF. For the CDR3, the DNA is TGCGCCAGCAGTGACAGGGTGTATGGCTACACCTTC.

This clonotype showed up many times. This chain joins TRBV19 and TRBJ2-1; D is unresolved. In germline, CDR1 is LNHDA, CDR2 SQIVND (reference sequence). The length of the CDR3 is 15 residues. CDR3 DNA sequence: TGTGCTAGCAGTCCCACGGTTAGCTCCTACAATGAGCAGTTCTTC. It is translated as CASSPTVSSYNEQFF.

The chain couples TRBV7-9 to TRBJ2-7; the D gene is possibly TRBD1 (6 bases). This CDR3 region has 16 residues. Per the germline V gene, CDR1 is SEHNR and CDR2 is FQNEAQ (reference sequence). V lost 4 bases and J 2 bases, leaving 18 bases between the germline ends. The CDR3 DNA follows: TGTGCCAGCAGCTCCGAAGACAGGACCCAGGCCTACGAGCAGTACTTC. This gives the protein CASSSEDRTQAYEQYF.

The chain is built from TRBV24-1 and TRBJ2-1, with 13 nucleotides matching TRBD2. This CDR3 comprises 15 residues. CDR1 is KGHDR and CDR2 is SFDVKD in the germline V gene. J was trimmed by 15 bases and V by 3 bases; bases with no gene match: 10. CDR3 bases: TGTGCCACCAGTGATCCGACTAGCGGGGGGACGGGGACGTTCTTC. The encoded protein is CATSDPTSGGTGTFF.

The rearrangement joins TRBV4-1 to TRBJ1-3; no firm D call. Germline V gene sequence: CDR1 MGHRA, CDR2 YSYEKL. This CDR3 contains 15 residues. V lost 1 base to trimming and J lost 0 bases, with 7 bases between them. The CDR3 sequence is CASSQVTNSGNTIYF. The CDR3 coding sequence is TGCGCCAGCAGCCAAGTTACGAACTCTGGAAACACCATATATTTT.

The chain combines TRBV3-1 with TRBJ2-7; a possible D gene is TRBD2 (5 bases). Germline values: CDR1 LGHDT, CDR2 YNNKEL (reference sequence). The CDR3 runs to 13 residues. Trimming stripped 0 bases from V and 11 bases from J, with 14 bases between. The CDR3 DNA is TGTGCCAGCAGCCAAGATCTGAGTACGGAGGAGTACTTC. Protein product: CASSQDLSTEEYF.

This clonotype was seen only a few times. The rearrangement uses TRBV29-1 and TRBJ2-7; 10 positions match TRBD1. Germline V CDR1 and CDR2: SQVTM, ANQGSEA. Trimming at V came to 3 bases and at J to 6 bases, leaving 5 bases not matched to a gene. The CDR3 extends over 13 amino acids. The CDR3 loop reads CSVDRDRGGEQYF. In DNA form, the CDR3 reads TGCAGCGTTGACCGGGACAGGGGTGGCGAGCAGTACTTC.